This T cell receptor (beta chain) was sequenced in a study of tumor and adjacent non-tumor tissue in lung cancer. Study-wide points: Top 100 clones took a larger repertoire share in normal lung. Patients with more diverse tumor TCRs had worse survival.

The library came from three nested PCR rounds adapted from ARM-PCR protocols. TCRdb re-derived calls from the multiplex PCR reads in MiXCR, one entry per CDR3 protein. The sample lists under 150,000 distinct CDR3 sequences; roughly 70% were seen once. The template was RNA from unsorted bulk tissue. The germline V gene has CDR1 SGHAT and CDR2 FQNNGV. CDR3 length: 14 amino acids. Turning to this clonotype: Its specificity is unknown. Sequence at one end of the junction differs from germline and may be a read error.

This rearrangement joins TRBV11-2 to TRBJ2-3; D remains unclear. The sequenced sample consisted of lung tumor tissue. The TCR sequence derives from a man in his sixties with small cell lung cancer. In nucleotides, the CDR3 is TGTGCCAGCAGCTTAGCGGATGAAACGGATAAGCAGTATTTT. It yields the protein CASSLADETDKQYF.